A single sample is the source of the 7 T cell receptor beta chains below, sequenced in a study of T cell responses to AZD1222 COVID-19 vaccine. Assay: immunoSEQ multiplex PCR; the TCRdb copy retains only in-frame clones and omits some. Among about 160,000 clones, about nine tenths were seen once, and the ten largest hold over 4.5%. Sample: peripheral blood, taken on day 0 of AZD1222 vaccination. Source of these receptors: an adult in good health.

The chain is built from TRBV2 and TRBJ2-2; D possibly corresponds to TRBD1 (5 bases). Germline CDR1 reads SNHLY; CDR2 reads FYNNEI. V was pared by 7 bases and J by 6 bases, with 15 bases between. The CDR3 covers 14 residues. The DNA for the CDR3 is TGTGCCAGCACGGGTCAGGGTATGCCCGGGGAGCTGTTTTTT. As protein: CASTGQGMPGELFF.

V gene TRBV5-8 combines with J gene TRBJ2-1; D is uncertain. The CDR3 runs to 15 residues. V lost 0 bases and J lost 0, with 7 bases in between. Germline CDR1 SGHTS, CDR2 YDEGEE. The CDR3 protein is CASSLALNSYNEQFF. As DNA, the CDR3 is TGTGCCAGCAGCTTGGCACTGAACTCCTACAATGAGCAGTTCTTC.

For the CDR3, the DNA is TGTGCCACCAGGGCGGGGGGGGACACTGAAGCTTTCTTT. It codes for CATRAGGDTEAFF. The chain carries TRBV24-1 and TRBJ1-1; possibly TRBD1 for D (5 bases). The V gene lost 7 bases and the J gene lost 3 bases, with 11 bases spanning the gap. The CDR3 has 13 amino acids. In germline, CDR1 is KGHDR, CDR2 SFDVKD.

J is TRBJ1-4 and V is TRBV7-2; no clear D. Germline CDR1 SGHTA, CDR2 FQGNSA. Trimming shortened V by 1 base and J by 4 bases, and 7 bases separated the two germline ends. The CDR3 consists of 14 residues. In DNA form, the CDR3 reads TGTGCCAGCAGCTTAGGACGGATTAATGAAAAACTGTTTTTT. This codes for CASSLGRINEKLFF.

Points on this clone: One end of the junction does not line up with germline, which may come from a read error. This chain connects TRBV6-5 to TRBJ1-2; 8 bases agree with TRBD1. CDR1 is MNHEY, CDR2 SVGAGI, per germline. The CDR3 spans 16 residues. The CDR3 reads CASSYSRGQVYYGYTF. The CDR3 nucleotides read TGTGCCAGCAGTTACTCGAGGGGACAGGTTTACTACGGCTACACCTTC.

The chain uses TRBV6-2 or TRBV6-3 and TRBJ1-5, with 8 bases aligning to TRBD1. Trimming cost V 5 bases and J 6 bases; bases outside gene matches: 15. Germline CDR1 reads MNHEY; CDR2 reads SVGEGT. The length of the CDR3 is 17 residues. CDR3 amino acids: CASSTIRGQAIFQPQHF. CDR3 DNA sequence: TGTGCCAGCAGTACCATTAGGGGACAGGCGATCTTTCAGCCCCAGCATTTT.

This chain uses TRBV11-2 with TRBJ1-6, with D perhaps TRBD1 (5 bases). Trimming stripped 3 bases from V and 10 bases from J, with 16 bases between. CDR3 length: 15 amino acids. The germline CDR1 and CDR2 sequences are SGHAT and FQNNGV. For the CDR3, the DNA is TGTGCCAGCAGCTTTGGTGGCAGGGCGGACTCACCCCTCCACTTT. This translates into CASSFGGRADSPLHF.